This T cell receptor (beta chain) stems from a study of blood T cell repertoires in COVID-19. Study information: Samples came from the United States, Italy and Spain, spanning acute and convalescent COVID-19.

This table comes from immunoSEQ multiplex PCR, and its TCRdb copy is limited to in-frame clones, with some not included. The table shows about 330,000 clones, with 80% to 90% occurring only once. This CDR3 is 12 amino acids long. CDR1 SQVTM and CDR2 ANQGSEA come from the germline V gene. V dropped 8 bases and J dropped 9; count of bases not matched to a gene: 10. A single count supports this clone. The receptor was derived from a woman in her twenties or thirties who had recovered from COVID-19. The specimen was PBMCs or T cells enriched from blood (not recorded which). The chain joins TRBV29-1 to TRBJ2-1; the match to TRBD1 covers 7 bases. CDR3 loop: CSFNGQAREQFF. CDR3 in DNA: TGCAGCTTCAATGGACAGGCCCGTGAGCAGTTCTTC.